The table lists the clone carrying this TCR beta chain with a few counts. V lost 4 bases, J lost 10 bases, and 13 bases stayed unmatched. The V gene's germline CDR1 is LGHNA and CDR2 YNFKEQ. The CDR3 totals 17 residues. This sample was included in a study of blood T cell repertoires in COVID-19. As for the study in general: Samples taken during acute and convalescent COVID-19 were collected in the United States, Italy and Spain. Sources were T cells, B-cell-depleted T cells, or PBMCs; the material itself was cDNA or gDNA.

In the original workflow: For nucleated cells, counts were estimated from reference gene primer amplification. Profiled with immunoSEQ multiplex PCR; TCRdb holds only in-frame clones, not every one. V, J and clone size reflect that table, while D and trimming were determined from the DNA. The sample consists of 150,000 to 200,000 clones, roughly three quarters of them appearing once. This rearrangement joins TRBV4-2 to TRBJ2-1; 13 nucleotides line up with TRBD2. The TCR was taken from a woman aged 45-65 years with active or convalescent COVID-19. Material: peripheral blood. The DNA of the CDR3 is TGTGCCAGCAGCCTTGGGGGGACTAGCGGGGTTGGTGGGGAGCAGTTCTTC. This sequence encodes CASSLGGTSGVGGEQFF.